These 11 T cell receptor beta chains share one sample of origin, sequenced in a study of post-analysis software for immune sequencing data. What these receptors recognize is not known. General observations from the study: Five TRBV segments appeared more often in patients than in controls, and TRBV5-6, TRBV5-1 and TRBV20-1 were among these.

The TCR beta cDNA libraries carried unique molecular identifiers. TCRdb itself ran the PCR reads through MiXCR, one entry per CDR3 protein. The table shows approximately 690,000 distinct CDR3 sequences, with approximately 60% occurring only once. The sequencing input was blood. The receptors come from a girl aged 2 to 9 with multiple sclerosis.

The chain carries TRBV5-1 and TRBJ2-1; D unclear. The CDR3 contains 17 residues. Germline V gives CDR1 SGHRS, CDR2 YFSETQ. Trimming stripped 4 bases from V and 3 bases from J, with 20 bases between. The CDR3 sequence: CASSSNRAVRGYNEQFF. The CDR3 DNA reads as TGCGCCAGCAGCAGCAACCGGGCCGTTCGAGGCTACAATGAGCAGTTCTTC.

This chain connects TRBV7-2 to TRBJ2-4; maybe TRBD1 (5 bases). The ends were cut back, 1 base at V and 2 bases at J, with 9 bases in the middle. This CDR3 has 15 residues. CDR1 is SGHTA and CDR2 is FQGNSA in the germline V gene. The DNA for the CDR3 is TGTGCCAGCAGCTTAGAGGCAGGGTCCAAAAACATTCAGTACTTC. Translating gives CASSLEAGSKNIQYF.

There are a few counts of this clonotype. This chain links TRBV12-3 or TRBV12-4 with TRBJ1-2; the D is unclear. The CDR3 sequence is 13 residues long. V was shortened by 4 bases and J by 3 bases, with 9 bases between the two germline ends. CDR3 sequence reads: CASSSDTDYGYTF. The CDR3 coding sequence is TGTGCCAGCAGTTCAGATACGGACTATGGCTACACCTTC.

The gene calls are TRBV4-1 and TRBJ2-6; D unclear. CDR1 MGHRA and CDR2 YSYEKL come from the germline V gene. With 1 base removed from V and 0 bases from J, the gap between germline ends came to 4 bases. The CDR3 spans 15 residues. The CDR3 loop reads CASSQVHSGANVLTF. For the CDR3, the DNA is TGCGCCAGCAGCCAAGTTCACTCTGGGGCCAACGTCCTGACTTTC.

The chain recombines TRBV12-3 or TRBV12-4 with TRBJ2-7; TRBD1 is a possible D gene (6 bases). V was trimmed by 6 bases and J by 6 bases, leaving 15 bases between them. The CDR3 has 13 residues. The CDR3 DNA sequence: TGTGCCAGCAGCAGGGACACGTACGGCGAGCAGTACTTC. Protein sequence: CASSRDTYGEQYF.

This clonotype was observed a handful of times. The chain recombines TRBV7-8 with TRBJ2-7, with TRBD2 identical over 14 bases. V dropped 5 bases and J dropped 5; count of bases not matched to a gene: 11. Germline CDR1 reads SGHVS; CDR2 reads FQNEAQ. The CDR3 has 17 residues. CDR3 coding DNA: TGTGCCAGCAGCGGAGGGACTAGCGGGAGTAGCGTCCACGAGCAGTACTTC. This encodes CASSGGTSGSSVHEQYF.

The rearrangement joins TRBV30 to TRBJ1-5; D ambiguous. Germline V gene lookup returns CDR1 GTSNPN and CDR2 SVGIG (reference sequence). V lost 2 bases and J lost 0, with 8 bases in between. The CDR3 sequence is 14 residues long. The CDR3 region has the DNA TGTGCCTGGAGTAAGGCCGTTAGCAATCAGCCCCAGCATTTT. Amino acids: CAWSKAVSNQPQHF.

This clonotype was found a few times. CDR3 DNA sequence: TGTGCCAGCAGTGGGCCCCAGGGCGACGTCACAGATACGCAGTATTTT. This codes for CASSGPQGDVTDTQYF. J is TRBJ2-3 and V is TRBV6-1, with TRBD1 as a possible D gene (5 bases). The CDR3 runs 16 residues. The germline V gene encodes CDR1 MNHNS and CDR2 SASEGT. V shed 4 bases and J shed 2 bases, with 16 bases lying between them.

This rearrangement joins TRBV27 to TRBJ2-7; TRBD2 might be the D (5 bases). Per germline, CDR1 MNHEY and CDR2 SMNVEV (reference sequence). The CDR3 is 13 amino acids. V was cut by 2 bases and J by 5 bases, with 10 bases left in between. CDR3 sequence (DNA): TGTGCCAGCAGTTTAGGAGGTTCCAACGAGCAGTACTTC. Amino acids: CASSLGGSNEQYF.

This sequence joins TRBV12-3 or TRBV12-4 and TRBJ1-2, with D unresolved. Trimming took off 9 bases at V and 0 bases at J, with 23 bases between the two ends. CDR3 length: 17 amino acids. CDR3 in DNA: TGTGCCAGTAGTACTCCTATCGGGGTACCGTCTAACTATGGCTACACCTTC. This translates into CASSTPIGVPSNYGYTF.

This rearrangement joins TRBV20-1 to TRBJ2-1; 8 nucleotides agree with TRBD2. V lost 2 bases, J lost 0 bases, and 3 bases stayed unmatched. The CDR3 covers 15 residues. Germline-derived CDR1 and CDR2 are DFQATT and SNEGSKA (reference sequence). This chain's CDR3 is CSARFSGSSYNEQFF. As DNA, the CDR3 is TGCAGTGCTAGATTCAGCGGGAGCTCCTACAATGAGCAGTTCTTC.